A single sample is the source of the 13 T cell receptor beta chains below, sequenced in a study of blood T cell repertoires in COVID-19. Data came from immunoSEQ multiplex PCR; TCRdb stores just in-frame clones and leaves some out. The data show 150,000 or so clones, approximately 82% seen once. Input material: peripheral blood. These receptors all come from an older man who had recovered from COVID-19.

V gene TRBV4-2 combines with J gene TRBJ2-2; a weak D match, TRBD1 (5 bases). The CDR3 runs to 13 residues. Trimming cost V 3 bases and J 6 bases, with 8 bases left between them. Per the germline V gene, CDR1 is LGHNA and CDR2 is YNFKEQ. CDR3 sequence: CASSQAGPGELFF. CDR3 sequence (DNA): TGTGCCAGCAGCCAGGCAGGGCCCGGGGAGCTGTTTTTT.

The chain links TRBV9 to TRBJ2-3; 7 bases are a match to TRBD1. The CDR3 runs 14 residues. Germline V lookup: CDR1 SGDLS, CDR2 YYNGEE. V trimming: 4 bases; J trimming: 5 bases; junction bases outside the gene matches: 7. The CDR3 sequence: CASSKDRVIDTQYF. For the CDR3, the DNA is TGTGCCAGCAGCAAAGACAGGGTAATAGATACGCAGTATTTT.

This sequence joins TRBV5-1 and TRBJ2-2; 9 nucleotides agree with TRBD2. This CDR3 spans 15 amino acids. Unmatched junction bases numbered 4, after V lost 0 bases and J lost 7 bases. Germline V gene data show CDR1 as SGHRS and CDR2 as YFSETQ. The CDR3 bases are TGCGCCAGCAGCTTGGTAGCGGGAGAAGGCGGGGAGCTGTTTTTT. Translating gives CASSLVAGEGGELFF.

CDR3 nucleotides: TGTGCCAGCAGTTTAACAGGGGCTGGAAACACCATATATTTT. Translation: CASSLTGAGNTIYF. This rearrangement joins TRBV6-2 or TRBV6-3 to TRBJ1-3, with 7 bases matching TRBD1. Trimming took 4 bases from V and 2 from J; bases not matched to a gene: 2. The germline CDR1 and CDR2 sequences are MNHEY and SVGEGT. The CDR3 runs 14 residues.

J is TRBJ2-1 and V is TRBV28, with 9 nucleotides matching TRBD2. The length of the CDR3 is 15 residues. Germline assignment: CDR1 MDHEN and CDR2 SYDVKM. The J segment lost 10 bases and the V segment lost 6 bases, leaving 13 bases of the junction unmatched. CDR3 nucleotides: TGTGCCAGCAGAATGGTGGGACTAGCCCTACCGGAGCAGTTCTTC. Translating it yields CASRMVGLALPEQFF.

The V call is TRBV30, the J call TRBJ2-5; 7 nucleotides match TRBD1. This CDR3 is 13 amino acids long. Trimming cost V 3 bases and J 5 bases; bases outside gene matches: 6. The germline V gene has CDR1 GTSNPN and CDR2 SVGIG (reference sequence). The CDR3 sequence is CAWRTGLLETQYF. For the CDR3, the DNA is TGTGCCTGGAGGACAGGGCTTTTGGAGACCCAGTACTTC.

This sequence joins TRBV3-1 (or the pseudogene TRBV3-2) and TRBJ1-6; D remains ambiguous. Germline V gene lookup returns CDR1 LGHDT and CDR2 YNNKEL (reference sequence). This CDR3 region has 14 residues. V lost 5 bases, J lost 6 bases, and 11 bases lay in between. CDR3: CASSFEAANSPLHF. The CDR3 DNA reads as TGTGCCAGCAGCTTCGAGGCGGCTAATTCACCCCTCCACTTT.

In its sample, this clone was seen once. The gene calls are TRBV7-9 and TRBJ1-1; no clear D. The CDR3 extends over 12 amino acids. V lost 4 bases to trimming and J lost 8 bases, with 11 bases between them. Germline-derived CDR1 and CDR2 are SEHNR and FQNEAQ (reference sequence). CDR3 sequence: CASSSYQREAFF. Written as DNA, the CDR3 is TGTGCCAGCAGCTCCTACCAGAGGGAAGCTTTCTTT.

This clone appeared a few times. The V and J genes are TRBV18 and TRBJ2-1; D might be TRBD1 (6 bases). Germline V gene sequence: CDR1 KGHSH, CDR2 LQKENI. CDR3 length: 16 amino acids. The V gene lost 0 bases and the J gene lost 4 bases, with 13 bases spanning the gap. In DNA, the CDR3 is TGTGCCAGCTCACCACCCGGCAGGGGCAAATACAATGAGCAGTTCTTC. This encodes CASSPPGRGKYNEQFF.

The chain carries TRBV13 and TRBJ2-1; D is unclear. The ends were cut back, 1 base at V and 8 bases at J, with 9 bases in the middle. Germline assignment: CDR1 PRHDT and CDR2 FYEKMQ (reference sequence). The CDR3 extends over 13 amino acids. The CDR3 DNA follows: TGTGCCAGCAGCTTAGTGGGCTGGGATGAGCAGTTCTTC. Encoded protein: CASSLVGWDEQFF.

This chain links TRBV9 with TRBJ2-7, with 9 bases identical to TRBD2. Germline V gene sequence: CDR1 SGDLS, CDR2 YYNGEE. The V segment lost 4 bases and the J segment 7 bases; nucleotides outside the gene matches: 15. The CDR3 covers 16 residues. CDR3 sequence (DNA): TGTGCCAGCAGCCCAGAGACGGTAGCGGGAGTGGGGGAGCAGTACTTC. The encoded protein is CASSPETVAGVGEQYF.

The table lists this clone with a few counts. The chain carries TRBV6-2 or TRBV6-3 and TRBJ1-1, with D unresolved. The CDR3 has 11 amino acids. Germline assignment: CDR1 MNHEY and CDR2 SVGEGT. Trimming removed 2 bases at V and 7 bases at J, with 5 bases between. The CDR3 DNA reads TGTGCCAGCAGTTACGCGCTTGAAGCTTTCTTT. Encoded protein: CASSYALEAFF.

V gene TRBV28 combines with J gene TRBJ1-5, with 8 nucleotides matching TRBD1. Trimming removed 3 bases from V and 6 bases from J; junction bases left unmatched: 13. The CDR3 runs to 17 residues. Germline V gives CDR1 MDHEN, CDR2 SYDVKM. CDR3 residues: CASSFPPDRVSIQPQHF. In DNA form, the CDR3 reads TGTGCCAGCAGTTTCCCCCCGGACAGGGTTTCTATTCAGCCCCAGCATTTT. The whole variable domain, filled in from reference TRBV28 and TRBJ1-5, reads DVKVTQSSRYLVKRTGEKVFLECVQDMDHENMFWYRQDPGLGLRLIYFSYDVKMKEKGDIPEGYSVSREKKERFSLILESASTNQTSMYLCASSFPPDRVSIQPQHFGDGTRLSIL.